This TCR beta chain derives from a study of human T cells and chemical hapten exposure. The overall study: Minor pooled library volume differences mainly drove per-sample TCR yield variation. Overall study results and limits: High-frequency TCRs, those above 1 in 1000, stayed the same after DPC sensitization.

What the library attached to individual cDNA molecules were unique molecular identifiers. TCRdb independently ran MiXCR on the 5' RACE reads; one entry per CDR3 protein. In the table there are 110,000 to 150,000 distinct CDR3 sequences, around 4.4% of which are singletons. This CDR3 region has 15 residues. The V and J ends lost 3 bases and 0 bases respectively, with 9 bases between them. Per germline, CDR1 KGHSH and CDR2 LQKENI. From whole blood left unfractionated, total RNA was extracted. Of note for this clonotype: Its antigen is unidentified.

The receptor's source is a female donor in good health. This chain connects TRBV18 to TRBJ1-3; no clear D gene. The CDR3 spells CASSPENGSGNTIYF. The CDR3 coding sequence is TGTGCCAGCTCACCCGAAAATGGCTCTGGAAACACCATATATTTT.